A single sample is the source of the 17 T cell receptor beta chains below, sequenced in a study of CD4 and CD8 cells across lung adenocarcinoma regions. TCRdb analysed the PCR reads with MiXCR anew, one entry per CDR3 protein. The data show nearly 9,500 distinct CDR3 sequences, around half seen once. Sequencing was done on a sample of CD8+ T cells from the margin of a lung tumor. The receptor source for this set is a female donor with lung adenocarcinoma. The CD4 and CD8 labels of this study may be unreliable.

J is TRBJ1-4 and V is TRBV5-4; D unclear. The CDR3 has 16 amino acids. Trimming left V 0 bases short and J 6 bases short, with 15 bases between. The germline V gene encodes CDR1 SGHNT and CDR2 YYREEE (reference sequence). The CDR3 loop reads CASSLDLSTNDEKLFF. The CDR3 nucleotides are TGTGCCAGCAGCTTGGATCTGTCGACTAATGATGAAAAACTGTTTTTT.

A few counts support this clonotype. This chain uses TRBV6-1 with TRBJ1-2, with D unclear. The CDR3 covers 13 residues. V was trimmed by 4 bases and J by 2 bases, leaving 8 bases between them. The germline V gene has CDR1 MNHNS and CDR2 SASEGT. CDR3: CASSGTENYGYTF. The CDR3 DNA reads TGTGCCAGCAGTGGGACCGAAAACTATGGCTACACCTTC.

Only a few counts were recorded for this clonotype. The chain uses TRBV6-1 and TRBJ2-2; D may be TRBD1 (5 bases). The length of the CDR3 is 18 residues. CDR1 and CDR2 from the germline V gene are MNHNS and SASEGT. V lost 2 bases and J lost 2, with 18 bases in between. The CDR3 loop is CASSERGWGNTNTGELFF. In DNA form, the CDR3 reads TGTGCCAGCAGTGAAAGGGGTTGGGGTAACACAAACACCGGGGAGCTGTTTTTT.

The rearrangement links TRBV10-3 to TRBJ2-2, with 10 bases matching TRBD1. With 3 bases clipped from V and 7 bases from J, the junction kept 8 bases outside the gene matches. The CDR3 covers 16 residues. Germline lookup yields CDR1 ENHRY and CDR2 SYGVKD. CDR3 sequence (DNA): TGTGCCATCAGTGACCCGGGACAGGGGACGGGCGGGGAGCTGTTTTTT. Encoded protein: CAISDPGQGTGGELFF.

CDR3 in DNA: TGTGCCAGCAGTTTTCCCGGGACAGGGTTGAGAGGGACAGATACGCAGTATTTT. It translates to CASSFPGTGLRGTDTQYF. This chain uses TRBV12-3 or TRBV12-4 with TRBJ2-3; 9 bases map to TRBD1. The CDR3 has 18 residues. V was pared by 3 bases and J by 3 bases, with 13 bases of the junction left unmatched.

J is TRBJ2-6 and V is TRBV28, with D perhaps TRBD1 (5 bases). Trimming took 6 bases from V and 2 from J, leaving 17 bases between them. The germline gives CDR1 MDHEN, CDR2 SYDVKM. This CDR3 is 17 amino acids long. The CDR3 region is CASSPPPGRAGANVLTF. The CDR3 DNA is TGTGCCAGCAGCCCACCGCCGGGCAGGGCTGGGGCCAACGTCCTGACTTTC.

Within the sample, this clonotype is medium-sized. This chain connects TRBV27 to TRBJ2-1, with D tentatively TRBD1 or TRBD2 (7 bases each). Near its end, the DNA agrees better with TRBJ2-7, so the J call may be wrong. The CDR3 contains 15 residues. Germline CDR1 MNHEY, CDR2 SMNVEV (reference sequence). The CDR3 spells CASSLRTRGGYEQYF. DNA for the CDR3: TGTGCCAGCAGTTTACGTACCAGGGGGGGCTACGAGCAGTACTTC.

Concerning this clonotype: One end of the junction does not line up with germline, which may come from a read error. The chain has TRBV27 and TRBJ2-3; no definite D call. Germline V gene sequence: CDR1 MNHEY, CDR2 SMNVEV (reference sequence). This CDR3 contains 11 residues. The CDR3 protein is CGGGPPETQYF. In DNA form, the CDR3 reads TGCGGCGGCGGTCCCCCAGAGACGCAGTATTTC.

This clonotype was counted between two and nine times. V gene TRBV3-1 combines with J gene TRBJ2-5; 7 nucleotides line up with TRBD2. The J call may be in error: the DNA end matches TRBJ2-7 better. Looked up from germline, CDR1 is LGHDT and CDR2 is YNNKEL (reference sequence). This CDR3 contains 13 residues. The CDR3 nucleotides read TGTGCCTGTGGGGGGGAAAGCTCCTACGAGCAGTACGTC. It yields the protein CACGGESSYEQYV.

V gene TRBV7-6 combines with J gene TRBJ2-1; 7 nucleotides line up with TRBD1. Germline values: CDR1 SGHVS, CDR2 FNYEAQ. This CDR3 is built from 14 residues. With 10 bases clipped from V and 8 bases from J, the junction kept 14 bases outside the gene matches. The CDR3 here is CATAVNRGPYEQFF. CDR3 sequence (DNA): TGTGCCACCGCAGTGAATAGGGGGCCGTATGAGCAGTTCTTC.

DNA for the CDR3: TGTGCCAGCAGTCCGGGACTAGACACAGATACGCAGTATTTT. It encodes CASSPGLDTDTQYF. The chain joins TRBV27 to TRBJ2-3, with 8 bases identical to TRBD2. The CDR3 totals 14 residues. Trimming removed 5 bases from V and 2 bases from J; junction bases left unmatched: 3. Germline values: CDR1 MNHEY, CDR2 SMNVEV (reference sequence).

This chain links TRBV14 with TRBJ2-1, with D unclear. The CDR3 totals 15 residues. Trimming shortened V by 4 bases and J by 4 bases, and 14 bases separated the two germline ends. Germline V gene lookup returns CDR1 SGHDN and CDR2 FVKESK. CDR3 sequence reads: CASSLMKAAYNEQFF. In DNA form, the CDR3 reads TGTGCCAGCAGCCTAATGAAGGCGGCATACAATGAGCAGTTCTTC.

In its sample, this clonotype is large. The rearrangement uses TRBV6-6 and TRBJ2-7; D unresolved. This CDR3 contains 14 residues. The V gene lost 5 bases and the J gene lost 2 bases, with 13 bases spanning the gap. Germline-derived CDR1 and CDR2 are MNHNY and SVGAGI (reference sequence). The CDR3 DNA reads TGTGCCAGCAGTCCCGAATGGCGCCCCTACGAGCAGTACTTC. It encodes CASSPEWRPYEQYF.

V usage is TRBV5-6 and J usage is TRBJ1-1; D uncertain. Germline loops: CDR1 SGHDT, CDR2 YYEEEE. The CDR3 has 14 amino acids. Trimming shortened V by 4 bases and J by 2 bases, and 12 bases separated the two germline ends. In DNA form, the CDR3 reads TGTGCCAGCAGCGTGGGGAACCATAACACTGAAGCTTTCTTT. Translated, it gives CASSVGNHNTEAFF.

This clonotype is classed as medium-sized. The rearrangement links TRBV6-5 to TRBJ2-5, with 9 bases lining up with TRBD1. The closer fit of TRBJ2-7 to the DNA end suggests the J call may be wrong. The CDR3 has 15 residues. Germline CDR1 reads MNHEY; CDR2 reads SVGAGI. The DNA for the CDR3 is TGTGCCAGCAGTACCCCGGGACAGGGAACCCACGAGCAGTACTTC. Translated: CASSTPGQGTHEQYF.

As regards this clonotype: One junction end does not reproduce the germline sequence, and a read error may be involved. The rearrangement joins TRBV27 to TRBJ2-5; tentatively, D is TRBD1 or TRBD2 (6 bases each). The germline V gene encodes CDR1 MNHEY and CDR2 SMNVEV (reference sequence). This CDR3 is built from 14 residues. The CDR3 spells CAGSGGGTQGTQYF. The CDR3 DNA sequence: TGTGCGGGCAGCGGAGGGGGGACCCAAGGGACCCAGTACTTC.

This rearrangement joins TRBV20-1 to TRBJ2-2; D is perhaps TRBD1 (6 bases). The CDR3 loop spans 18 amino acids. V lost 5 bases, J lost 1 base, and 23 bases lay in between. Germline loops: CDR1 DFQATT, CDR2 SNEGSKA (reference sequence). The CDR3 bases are TGCAGTGCTCGCCCAACCCTGCACAGGGACAAGAACACCGGGGAGCTGTTTTTT. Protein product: CSARPTLHRDKNTGELFF.